This TCR beta chain was recorded in a study of human T cells and chemical hapten exposure. General observations from the study: Compared with pre-sensitization or healthy control sets, expanded TCRs clustered more.

Time point denoted: pre-sensitization, week 0. Treatment denoted: therapeutic diphenylcyclopropenone sensitization with weekly scalp DPC. Germline loops: CDR1 SQVTM, CDR2 ANQGSEA. Trimming left V 4 bases short and J 8 bases short, with 9 bases between. The CDR3 has 11 amino acids. The study's library attached unique molecular identifiers to single cDNA molecules. TCRdb recomputed calls from the RACE reads with MiXCR, one row per CDR3 protein. This table holds approximately 260,000 distinct CDR3 sequences, about 7.7% found once. This clonotype was seen a handful of times. Its antigen is not known. The TCR sequence derives from a man aged 18 to 30 with alopecia areata. Some clones in this sample may be carry-over from other donors' samples. Sample: whole blood, taken in connection with sensitization to the hapten diphenylcyclopropenone (DPC). The genes are TRBV29-1 and TRBJ2-4; D is undetermined. The CDR3 loop is CSVGVSDIQYF. Written as DNA, the CDR3 is TGCAGCGTTGGGGTTTCGGACATTCAGTACTTC.